This T cell receptor (beta chain) was identified during a study of PD-L1 blockade in urothelial cancer (dated by TCRdb to about 2017). Study-level background: All patients started therapy in about 2014 and received atezolizumab 1,200 mg intravenously every 3 weeks. In the same patients, pretreatment tumors underwent whole exome sequencing and RNA sequencing in addition to TCR sequencing. Blood samples were analyzed 3 weeks after the start of treatment (second dose) and 6 weeks after the start of treatment. About 10 patients achieved durable clinical benefit and approximately 20 did not. Around 30 patients had pretreatment blood TCR-seq, about 25 had at least one posttreatment blood collection, and about 25 had tumor TCR-seq. Durable clinical benefit was defined as a progression-free survival longer than 6 months, and TCR features were additionally tested against progression-free survival and overall survival. Pretreatment tumor samples, along with matched peripheral blood collected serially before and after atezolizumab treatment, underwent TCR sequencing. The study was an exploratory multi-omic analysis of somatic, immune and clinical correlates of response to PD-L1 blockade with atezolizumab in urothelial cancer. An ECOG performance status of 0 or 1 was recorded for the patients, and 0 to 3 prior chemotherapy regimens had been received by the patients. Twenty-five of 29 patients were identified as males with urothelial cancer of bladder origin, and a prior smoking history was reported by 18 of 29 patients. Blood samples gave median yields of approximately 130,000 T cells and more than 80,000 unique TCRs, along with a median clonality of 0.080. Points the paper makes about the study in general: Greater expansion of tumor-associated TCR clones in peripheral blood 3 weeks after the start of treatment was observed in patients with durable benefit (n ≈ 20, p = 0.022). Small sample size (n ≈ 29) and many exploratory analyses mean the results are intended to be hypothesis-generating. Improved progression-free and overall survival was found to be associated with pretreatment peripheral blood TCR clonality below the median.

Synthetic TCR analog templates were spiked into each PCR to estimate absolute template abundance from read counts. TCRbeta CDR3 regions were amplified from genomic DNA with bias-controlled V and J gene primers using the immunoSEQ assay. Sequencing of rearranged TCRbeta segments was done at approximately 20X coverage. The published analysis was carried out like this. Sequencing errors were corrected by clustering and CDR3s were annotated against IMGT to assign V, D and J genes. Only productive TCRbeta rearrangements were used in downstream analyses, excluding out-of-frame or stop-codon sequences. Clonality was computed as one minus Shannon entropy normalized by the log of the number of unique productive sequences. Fisher's exact test with Benjamini-Hochberg correction, at a threshold of adjusted p below 0.01, was used to find clones that differed between time points or between blood and tumor. Not all clones reach the TCRdb copy of this immuneACCESS table, which keeps in-frame sequences only. Checked studies attribute under half of the gap to unresolved V genes and leave the rest unexplained. V, J and clone size are those of that table, while D and trimming were read from the DNA. This sample lists more than 95,000 clones; more than 75% were detected once. About 2.4% of the sample goes to the ten largest clones.

The germline V end is reduced by 5 bases and the J end by 7 bases; junction bases left unmatched: 9. There are 15 amino acids in the CDR3, from cysteine to phenylalanine inclusive. Only the CDR3 portion is preserved as DNA: 45 bases, with reading frame beginning at the first base. Taken from the germline V gene, the CDR1 and CDR2 loops are MNHNS and SASEGT. As concerns this clone: It has no known antigen specificity. There are no base qualities to consult, and no much larger clone falls within one base.

The time point label, as the study defines it: peripheral blood 6 weeks after treatment start. The cohort comprised fewer than 35 patients with locally advanced or metastatic urothelial carcinoma treated at Memorial Sloan Kettering on a trial protocol. Peripheral blood mononuclear cells were collected pretreatment and during treatment, with between 1 and 8 total time points obtained per patient. The Qiagen DNeasy Blood extraction kit was used to purify genomic DNA from total PBMCs and tumor samples. PBMCs were collected pretreatment and during treatment, and were isolated and stored as previously described.

The sequence was collected from a man aged 45-60 years with urothelial cancer. The sequences come from PBMCs, collected around atezolizumab (anti-PD-L1) treatment. Recombination joined TRBV6-1 with TRBJ2-5, with 11 bases matching TRBD1. The CDR3 corresponds to CASSPAGTGGGTQYF. The nucleotide sequence is given as TGTGCCAGCAGTCCGGCCGGGACAGGGGGGGGGACCCAGTACTTC.